This T cell receptor (beta chain) derives from a study of T cells in Graves' hyperthyroidism and ophthalmopathy. In the case of this clonotype: The antigen remains unidentified.

Each 10 ml fresh peripheral blood draw supplied the PBMCs. Study-level points and caveats: Patients with ophthalmopathy were separated from those with stable hyperthyroidism by a 13 V-J model. Blood also showed most of the thyroid clonotypes that were expanded above 0.001. Ophthalmopathy, as predicted by the model, came a median about seven months after the prediction.

Researchers amplified the TCR beta CDR3 regions from RNA transcripts. HTBI primers were employed in a first-round RT-PCR of the TCR CDR3. TCRdb re-called the multiplex PCR reads through MiXCR, storing one row per CDR3 protein. In the table there are fewer than 850,000 distinct CDR3 sequences, roughly 17% of which are singletons. The clonotype was recovered from a man aged 50 to 59 with Graves' hyperthyroidism. Sequencing was done on a sample of blood.

The CDR3: CASKQEGYEQYF. The CDR3 region has the DNA TGCGCCAGCAAACAGGAAGGCTACGAGCAGTACTTC. The rearrangement joins TRBV5-1 to TRBJ2-7; TRBD1 is a possible D gene (5 bases). Germline V gene lookup returns CDR1 SGHRS and CDR2 YFSETQ. CDR3 length: 12 amino acids. V lost 6 bases to trimming and J lost 3 bases, with 10 bases between them.